These 3 T cell receptor beta chains share one sample of origin, sequenced in a study of blood T cell repertoires in COVID-19. The table came from immunoSEQ multiplex PCR; TCRdb's copy has only in-frame clones and leaves some out. The profile covers 200,000 or so clones, with 84% appearing a single time and around 7% taken by the ten largest. The specimen was PBMCs or T cells enriched from blood (not recorded which). These receptors came from a man between 40 and 49 years old who had recovered from COVID-19.

The CDR3 bases are TGTGCCAGCAGTGAAGCGGGGGGCACAGATACGCAGTATTTT. Translated, it gives CASSEAGGTDTQYF. V gene TRBV6-4 combines with J gene TRBJ2-3, with 8 bases fitting TRBD2. The CDR3 runs to 14 residues. Germline loops: CDR1 MRHNA, CDR2 SNTAGT. Trimming cost V 3 bases and J 1 base; bases outside gene matches: 0.

The CDR3 sequence: CASSWTGQISSYEQYF. The DNA for the CDR3 is TGTGCCAGCAGCTGGACGGGACAGATCAGCTCCTACGAGCAGTACTTC. This rearrangement joins TRBV7-2 to TRBJ2-7; 7 bases are shared with TRBD1. J was trimmed by 0 bases and V by 4 bases; bases with no gene match: 9. From germline, CDR1 is SGHTA and CDR2 FQGNSA. The CDR3 length is 16 residues.

The chain combines TRBV5-1 with TRBJ2-1; D uncertain. Germline-derived CDR1 and CDR2 are SGHRS and YFSETQ. This CDR3 contains 13 residues. Trimming removed 6 bases at V and 7 bases at J, with 14 bases between. In DNA form, the CDR3 reads TGCGCCAGCACCCCCGCAGGTCGAAATGAGCAGTTCTTC. Its protein is CASTPAGRNEQFF.